This T cell receptor (beta chain) was recovered during a study of CD8 T cells in ankylosing spondylitis. Findings of the study overall: Enrichment of disease-linked clones was reportedly significant in matched ankylosing spondylitis synovial fluid. Existing reports had already noted some motif variants in reactive arthritis synovial fluid and blood. Clones linked to disease, bearing a CD8+ phenotype, were relatively rare in peripheral blood. There was a TCR beta motif, made of roughly eight highly homologous variants, that appeared characteristic of ankylosing spondylitis blood.

This clonotype showed up many times. Its target is not known. Quantitative 5'-RACE with molecular barcodes produced the TCR beta libraries. TCRdb re-called the 5' RACE reads through MiXCR, storing one row per CDR3 protein. The sample holds 750,000 to 850,000 distinct CDR3 sequences, about 12% seen once. This CDR3 has 14 amino acids. Deletions cut 7 bases from V and 6 bases from J, with 18 bases between. The germline CDR1 and CDR2 sequences are MNHNS and SASEGT. This TCR came from a male donor with ankylosing spondylitis. This sequence joins TRBV6-1 and TRBJ1-2; possible D gene TRBD1, 6 bases. Input material: blood, either unsorted or a sorted T cell fraction (not recorded which). CDR3: CASTILQGSDGYTF. In DNA form, the CDR3 reads TGTGCCAGCACTATCCTACAGGGAAGTGATGGCTACACCTTC.